This TCR beta chain was documented in a study of T cells in Graves' hyperthyroidism and ophthalmopathy. Researchers took RNA transcripts and amplified the TCR beta CDR3 regions from them. The HTBI primer set served for first-round RT-PCR of the TCR CDR3. TCRdb called the multiplex PCR reads again in MiXCR, with one record for every CDR3 protein. The sample records roughly 500,000 distinct CDR3 sequences, about 16% being singletons. The germline V gene has CDR1 SGHVS and CDR2 FQNEAQ. This CDR3 region has 13 residues. V lost 5 bases to trimming and J lost 4 bases, with 11 bases between them. PBMCs were sourced from more than 9 ml fresh peripheral blood. Notes on the study in general: Most expanded thyroid clonotypes above 0.001 recurred in blood. From stable hyperthyroidism, ophthalmopathy was separated by a 13 V-J model.

This clonotype came up many times. Its matching antigen is unknown. V and J are TRBV7-8 and TRBJ2-5, with D tentatively TRBD2 (5 bases). The sequenced material came from blood. The receptor's source is a woman between 25 and 40 years old with Graves' ophthalmopathy. CDR3 sequence: CASSPGLRETQYF. CDR3 bases: TGTGCCAGCAGCCCCGGACTCCGAGAGACCCAGTACTTC.